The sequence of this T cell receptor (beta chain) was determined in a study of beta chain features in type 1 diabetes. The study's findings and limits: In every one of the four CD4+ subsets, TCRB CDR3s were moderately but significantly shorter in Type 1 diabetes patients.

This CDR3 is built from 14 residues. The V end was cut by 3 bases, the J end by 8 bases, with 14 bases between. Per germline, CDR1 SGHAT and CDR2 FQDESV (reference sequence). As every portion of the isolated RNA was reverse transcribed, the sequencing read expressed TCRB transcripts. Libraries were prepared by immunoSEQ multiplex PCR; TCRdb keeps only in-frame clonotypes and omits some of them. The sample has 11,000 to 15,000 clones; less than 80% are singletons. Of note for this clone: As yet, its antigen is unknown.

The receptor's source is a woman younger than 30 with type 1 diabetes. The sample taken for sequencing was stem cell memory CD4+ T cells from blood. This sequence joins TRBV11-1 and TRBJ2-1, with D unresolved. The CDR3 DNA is TGTGCCAGCAGCTTCGATAGTACCATCGATGAGCAGTTCTTC. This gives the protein CASSFDSTIDEQFF. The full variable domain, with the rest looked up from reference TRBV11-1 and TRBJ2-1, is EAEVAQSPRYKITEKSQAVAFWCDPISGHATLYWYRQILGQGPELLVQFQDESVVDDSQLPKDRFSAERLKGVDSTLKIQPAELGDSAMYLCASSFDSTIDEQFFGPGTRLTVL.